What follows are 8 T cell receptor beta chains derived from one specimen sequenced in a study of blood T cell repertoires in COVID-19. Here immunoSEQ multiplex PCR was the method, and the copy in TCRdb shows in-frame clones only, minus some. The table records some 120,000 clones, around 85% of them present only once. Sequencing was performed on peripheral blood. Source of these receptors: a man aged 30 to 39 with COVID-19, enrolled during active disease.

The chain employs TRBV9 and TRBJ1-3; D is unresolved. CDR1 is SGDLS, CDR2 YYNGEE, per germline. This CDR3 comprises 14 residues. Trimming took 4 bases from V and 0 from J, leaving 8 bases between them. The CDR3 nucleotides are TGTGCCAGCAGCCCAGACTTCTCTGGAAACACCATATATTTT. It codes for CASSPDFSGNTIYF. Full variable domain (missing parts from reference TRBV9 and TRBJ1-3): DSGVTQTPKHLITATGQRVTLRCSPRSGDLSVYWYQQSLDQGLQFLIQYYNGEERAKGNILERFSAQQFPDLHSELNLSSLELGDSALYFCASSPDFSGNTIYFGEGSWLTVV.

The sample holds one count of this clone. V is TRBV2 and J is TRBJ2-3, with 8 bases that match TRBD1. This CDR3 region has 14 residues. V lost 4 bases, J lost 4 bases, and 4 bases stayed unmatched. The germline CDR1 and CDR2 sequences are SNHLY and FYNNEI. The CDR3 loop reads CASSGQGASDTQYF. In DNA, the CDR3 is TGTGCCAGCAGTGGGCAGGGGGCTTCAGATACGCAGTATTTT.

The chain carries TRBV3-1 (or the pseudogene TRBV3-2) and TRBJ2-5, with 9 bases fitting TRBD2. Trimming cost V 3 bases and J 3 bases; bases outside gene matches: 5. Germline V gene data show CDR1 as LGHDT and CDR2 as YNNKEL (reference sequence). This CDR3 is 15 amino acids long. The CDR3 region has the DNA TGTGCCAGCAGCCAGAGAGGACTAGCGAAAGAGACCCAGTACTTC. This gives the protein CASSQRGLAKETQYF.

The chain has TRBV24-1 and TRBJ2-7, with a tentative D call TRBD2 (5 bases). Trimming cost V 5 bases and J 6 bases, with 13 bases left between them. Per the germline V gene, CDR1 is KGHDR and CDR2 is SFDVKD. CDR3 length: 13 amino acids. CDR3 sequence reads: CATSAPGVREQYF. Here the CDR3 DNA reads TGTGCCACCAGTGCCCCCGGGGTGCGCGAGCAGTACTTC.

The chain carries TRBV2 and TRBJ1-2, with D perhaps TRBD1 (6 bases). V shed 11 bases and J shed 5 bases, with 18 bases lying between them. CDR1 is SNHLY, CDR2 FYNNEI, per germline. This CDR3 is built from 13 residues. The CDR3 sequence is CAGQWGGEYGYTF. CDR3 sequence (DNA): TGTGCCGGCCAGTGGGGGGGCGAATATGGCTACACCTTC.

This clone is categorized as large. The V and J genes are TRBV19 and TRBJ1-1; TRBD1 aligns across 7 bases. The CDR3 loop spans 13 amino acids. CDR1 LNHDA and CDR2 SQIVND come from the germline V gene (reference sequence). Germline trimming cut 7 bases from V and 5 bases from J; bases unmatched to any gene: 7. CDR3 residues: CASTYYRGTEAFF. The CDR3 bases are TGTGCCAGTACCTACTACAGGGGAACTGAAGCTTTCTTT.

This clone was seen once. The chain recombines TRBV7-2 with TRBJ1-2, with D possibly TRBD1 on 6 matching bases. The V gene's germline CDR1 is SGHTA and CDR2 FQGNSA. Trimming cost V 5 bases and J 4 bases, with 14 bases left between them. The CDR3 is 14 amino acids. This CDR3 is CASSLVGQLYGYTF. As DNA, the CDR3 is TGTGCCAGCAGCCTTGTAGGACAGCTCTATGGCTACACCTTC.

The chain couples TRBV9 to TRBJ2-6; no clear D. The CDR3 covers 14 residues. In germline, CDR1 is SGDLS, CDR2 YYNGEE. V gave up 2 bases and J gave up 0 bases, with 3 bases separating them. The chain's CDR3 is CASSVSSGANVLTF. CDR3 coding DNA: TGTGCCAGCAGCGTTAGCTCTGGGGCCAACGTCCTGACTTTC. Using reference TRBV9 and TRBJ2-6 for the parts outside the CDR3, the full variable domain is DSGVTQTPKHLITATGQRVTLRCSPRSGDLSVYWYQQSLDQGLQFLIQYYNGEERAKGNILERFSAQQFPDLHSELNLSSLELGDSALYFCASSVSSGANVLTFGAGSRLTVL.